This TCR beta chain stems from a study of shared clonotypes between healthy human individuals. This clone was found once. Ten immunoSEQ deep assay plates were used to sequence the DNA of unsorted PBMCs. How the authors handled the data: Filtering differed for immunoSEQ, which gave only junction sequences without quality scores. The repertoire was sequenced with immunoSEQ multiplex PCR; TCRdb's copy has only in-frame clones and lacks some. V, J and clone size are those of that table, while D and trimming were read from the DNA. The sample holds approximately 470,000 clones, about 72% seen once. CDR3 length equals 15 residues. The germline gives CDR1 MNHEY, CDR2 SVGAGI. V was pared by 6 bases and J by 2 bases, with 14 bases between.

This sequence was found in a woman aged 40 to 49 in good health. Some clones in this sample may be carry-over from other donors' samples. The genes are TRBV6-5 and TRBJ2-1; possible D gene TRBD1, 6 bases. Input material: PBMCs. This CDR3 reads CASRRDIEAYNEQFF. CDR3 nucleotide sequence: TGTGCCAGCAGGAGGGACATTGAGGCCTACAATGAGCAGTTCTTC.